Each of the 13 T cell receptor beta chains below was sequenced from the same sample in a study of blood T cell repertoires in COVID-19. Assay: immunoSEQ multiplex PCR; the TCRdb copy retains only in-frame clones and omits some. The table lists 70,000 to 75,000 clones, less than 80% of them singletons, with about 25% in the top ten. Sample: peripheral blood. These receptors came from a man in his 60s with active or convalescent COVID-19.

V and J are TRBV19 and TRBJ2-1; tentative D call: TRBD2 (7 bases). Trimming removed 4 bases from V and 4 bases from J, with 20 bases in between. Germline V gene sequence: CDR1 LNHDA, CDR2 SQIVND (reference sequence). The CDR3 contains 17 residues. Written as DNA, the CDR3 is TGTGCCAGTAGTAGAGGGAGGGGGGGCTGGAGTTACAATGAGCAGTTCTTC. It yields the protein CASSRGRGGWSYNEQFF. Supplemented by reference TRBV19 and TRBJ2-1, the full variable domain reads DGGITQSPKYLFRKEGQNVTLSCEQNLNHDAMYWYRQDPGQGLRLIYYSQIVNDFQKGDIAEGYSVSREKKESFPLTVTSAQKNPTAFYLCASSRGRGGWSYNEQFFGPGTRLTVL.

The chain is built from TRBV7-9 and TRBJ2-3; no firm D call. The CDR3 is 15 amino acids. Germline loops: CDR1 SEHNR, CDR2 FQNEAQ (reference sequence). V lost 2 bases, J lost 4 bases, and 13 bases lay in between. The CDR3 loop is CASSLPGSTADTQYF. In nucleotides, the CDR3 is TGTGCCAGCAGCTTACCCGGGTCGACGGCAGATACGCAGTATTTT.

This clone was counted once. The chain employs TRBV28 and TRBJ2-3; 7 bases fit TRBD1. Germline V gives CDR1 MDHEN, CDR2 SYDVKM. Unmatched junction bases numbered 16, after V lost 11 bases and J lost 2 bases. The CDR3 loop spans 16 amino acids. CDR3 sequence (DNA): TGTGCCTGCGCACAGGGGTCCGAGGGGGACACAGATACGCAGTATTTT. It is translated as CACAQGSEGDTDTQYF.

The CDR3 DNA reads TGTGCCAGCAGTCGGACAGGGAACGGGTACGAGCAGTACTTC. This gives the protein CASSRTGNGYEQYF. The chain couples TRBV2 to TRBJ2-7; 8 nucleotides agree with TRBD1. Germline CDR1 reads SNHLY; CDR2 reads FYNNEI. The CDR3 is made up of 14 amino acids. J gave up 4 bases and V 5 bases, and 7 bases lay outside the gene matches.

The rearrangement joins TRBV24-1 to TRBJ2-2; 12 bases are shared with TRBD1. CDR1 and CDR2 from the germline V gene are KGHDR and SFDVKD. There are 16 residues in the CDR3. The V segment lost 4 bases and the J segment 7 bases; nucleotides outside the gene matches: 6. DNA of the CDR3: TGTGCCACCAGTGACCCGGGACAGGGGGCTAGCGGGGAGCTGTTTTTT. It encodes CATSDPGQGASGELFF.

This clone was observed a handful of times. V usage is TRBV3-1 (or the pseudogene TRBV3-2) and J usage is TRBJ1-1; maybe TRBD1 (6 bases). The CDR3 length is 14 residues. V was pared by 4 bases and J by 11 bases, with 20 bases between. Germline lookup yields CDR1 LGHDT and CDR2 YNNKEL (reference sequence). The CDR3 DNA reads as TGTGCCAGCAGCCCACAGGGTAGTAGAGTCAGGGCTTTCTTT. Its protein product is CASSPQGSRVRAFF.

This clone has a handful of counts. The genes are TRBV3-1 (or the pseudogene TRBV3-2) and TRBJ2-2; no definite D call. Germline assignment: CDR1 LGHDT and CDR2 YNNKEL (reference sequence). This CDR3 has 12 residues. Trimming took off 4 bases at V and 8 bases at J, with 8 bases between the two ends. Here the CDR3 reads CASSLTWGELFF. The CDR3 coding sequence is TGTGCCAGCAGCCTGACATGGGGGGAGCTGTTTTTT.

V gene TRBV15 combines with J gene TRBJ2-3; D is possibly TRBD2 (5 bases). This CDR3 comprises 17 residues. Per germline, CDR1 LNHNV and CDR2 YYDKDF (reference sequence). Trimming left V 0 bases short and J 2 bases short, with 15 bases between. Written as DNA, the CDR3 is TGTGCCACCAGCAGAGATAGGTTGGCAGCGGCCACAGATACGCAGTATTTT. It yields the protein CATSRDRLAAATDTQYF. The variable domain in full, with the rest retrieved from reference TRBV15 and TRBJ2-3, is DAMVIQNPRYQVTQFGKPVTLSCSQTLNHNVMYWYQQKSSQAPKLLFHYYDKDFNNEADTPDNFQSRRPNTSFCFLDIRSPGLGDTAMYLCATSRDRLAAATDTQYFGPGTRLTVL.

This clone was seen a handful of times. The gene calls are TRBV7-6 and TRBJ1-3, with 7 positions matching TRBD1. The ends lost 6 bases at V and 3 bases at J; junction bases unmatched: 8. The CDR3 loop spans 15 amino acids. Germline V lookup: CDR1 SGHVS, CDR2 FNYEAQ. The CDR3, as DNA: TGTGCCAGCAGGTTCAGACAGGGAATTGGAAACACCATATATTTT. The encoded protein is CASRFRQGIGNTIYF.

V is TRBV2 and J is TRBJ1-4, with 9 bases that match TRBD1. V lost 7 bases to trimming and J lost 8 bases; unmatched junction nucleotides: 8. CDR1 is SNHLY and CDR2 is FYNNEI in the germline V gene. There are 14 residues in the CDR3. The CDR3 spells CASTRTGAIEKLFF. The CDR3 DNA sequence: TGTGCCAGCACCAGGACAGGGGCCATCGAAAAACTGTTTTTT. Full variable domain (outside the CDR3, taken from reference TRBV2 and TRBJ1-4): EPEVTQTPSHQVTQMGQEVILRCVPISNHLYFYWYRQILGQKVEFLVSFYNNEISEKSEIFDDQFSVERPDGSNFTLKIRSTKLEDSAMYFCASTRTGAIEKLFFGSGTQLSVL.

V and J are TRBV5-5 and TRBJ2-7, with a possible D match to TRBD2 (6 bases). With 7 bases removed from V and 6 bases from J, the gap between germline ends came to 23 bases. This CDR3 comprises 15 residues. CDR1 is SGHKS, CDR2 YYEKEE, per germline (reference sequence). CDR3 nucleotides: TGTGCCAGCGGGGCCTCTAGCGTCTCCTTCGCCGAGCAGTACTTC. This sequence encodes CASGASSVSFAEQYF.

The CDR3, as DNA: TGTGCCAGCAAGCCGGGACAGGGGATCTCATTACCCTACGAGCAGTACTTC. It codes for CASKPGQGISLPYEQYF. The rearrangement links TRBV6-4 to TRBJ2-7; 10 positions match TRBD1. The CDR3 is 17 residues long. Germline V lookup: CDR1 MRHNA, CDR2 SNTAGT. After removal of 7 bases from V and 2 bases from J, the junction contained 14 bases not matched to a gene.

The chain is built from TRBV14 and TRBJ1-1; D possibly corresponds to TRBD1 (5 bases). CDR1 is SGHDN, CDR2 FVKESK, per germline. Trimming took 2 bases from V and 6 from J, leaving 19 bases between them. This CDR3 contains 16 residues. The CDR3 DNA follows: TGTGCCAGCAGCCAATCGGACATTAGGAGTGTCTCTGAAGCTTTCTTT. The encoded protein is CASSQSDIRSVSEAFF. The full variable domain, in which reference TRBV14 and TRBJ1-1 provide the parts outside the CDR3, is EAGVTQFPSHSVIEKGQTVTLRCDPISGHDNLYWYRRVMGKEIKFLLHFVKESKQDESGMPNNRFLAERTGGTYSTLKVQPAELEDSGVYFCASSQSDIRSVSEAFFGQGTRLTVV.